Below, one T cell receptor (beta chain) is given with its context. As yet, its antigen is unknown. This sample stems from a study of blood T cells in healthy people across ages. CDR3 size: 15 residues. The germline V gene encodes CDR1 LGHDT and CDR2 YNNKEL (reference sequence). Losses at the gene ends were 6 bases for V and 7 bases for J; bases not matched to a gene: 8. A sample-barcoded 5' primer and a J-beta primer mix were used in a second PCR of about 7 to 12 cycles. Template switching added a 12-random-nucleotide identifier to every cDNA molecule. TCRdb fed the 5' RACE reads into MiXCR, producing one record per CDR3 protein. The table lists more than 1.4 million distinct CDR3 sequences, around 39% of them singletons. Study outcomes and limitations: Unsorted PBMCs prevented conclusive naive versus antigen-experienced comparison. Across the age range, TCR beta diversity per million T cells fell in a roughly linear way. Researchers judged that diversity estimates from one million T cells fell short of true values.

Sequenced sample: blood. The chain uses TRBV3-1 and TRBJ1-6; 8 bases line up with TRBD1. The receptor's source is a woman aged 18-29 years in good health. CDR3 protein: CASRALWTGNSPLHF. CDR3 DNA sequence: TGTGCCAGCAGGGCACTTTGGACAGGGAATTCACCCCTCCACTTT.